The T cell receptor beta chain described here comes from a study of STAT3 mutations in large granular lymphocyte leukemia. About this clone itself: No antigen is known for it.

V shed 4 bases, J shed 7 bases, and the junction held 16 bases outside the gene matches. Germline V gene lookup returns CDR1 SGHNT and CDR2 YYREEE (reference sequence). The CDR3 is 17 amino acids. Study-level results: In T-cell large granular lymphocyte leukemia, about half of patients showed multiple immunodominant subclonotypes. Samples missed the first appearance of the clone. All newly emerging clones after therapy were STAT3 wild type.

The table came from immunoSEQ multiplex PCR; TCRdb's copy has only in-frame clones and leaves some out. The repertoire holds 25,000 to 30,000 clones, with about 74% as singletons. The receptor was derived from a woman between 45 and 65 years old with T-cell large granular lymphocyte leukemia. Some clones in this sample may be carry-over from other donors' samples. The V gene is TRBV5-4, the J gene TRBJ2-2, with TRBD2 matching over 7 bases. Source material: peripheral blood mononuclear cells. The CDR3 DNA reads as TGTGCCAGCAGCCGGGGGAGCGGGACCCGCTCTGGCGGGGAGCTGTTTTTT. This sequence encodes CASSRGSGTRSGGELFF.